This TCR beta chain originates from a study of T cell repertoires in cytomegalovirus infection. Remarks on this clonotype: As yet, its antigen is unknown.

Germline V CDR1 and CDR2: MGHRA, YSYEKL. V was shortened by 0 bases and J by 8 bases, with 22 bases between the two germline ends. The CDR3 contains 18 residues. MiXCR, run by TCRdb on the reads, gives a single entry per CDR3 protein. The repertoire includes 450,000 to 650,000 distinct CDR3 sequences, over 35% of them detected once, and 48% sits in the top ten. This sequence originates from a human donor in good health (CMV status not recorded). Some clones in this sample may be carry-over from other donors' samples. This chain connects TRBV4-1 to TRBJ1-4; D perhaps matches TRBD1 (5 bases). This sample comprised cultured PBMCs, obtained from culture after CMV antigen stimulation. CDR3 DNA: TGCGCCAGCAGCCAAGATCCCGACGGGACTTGGGGTCGAGAAAAACTGTTTTTT. Protein sequence: CASSQDPDGTWGREKLFF.